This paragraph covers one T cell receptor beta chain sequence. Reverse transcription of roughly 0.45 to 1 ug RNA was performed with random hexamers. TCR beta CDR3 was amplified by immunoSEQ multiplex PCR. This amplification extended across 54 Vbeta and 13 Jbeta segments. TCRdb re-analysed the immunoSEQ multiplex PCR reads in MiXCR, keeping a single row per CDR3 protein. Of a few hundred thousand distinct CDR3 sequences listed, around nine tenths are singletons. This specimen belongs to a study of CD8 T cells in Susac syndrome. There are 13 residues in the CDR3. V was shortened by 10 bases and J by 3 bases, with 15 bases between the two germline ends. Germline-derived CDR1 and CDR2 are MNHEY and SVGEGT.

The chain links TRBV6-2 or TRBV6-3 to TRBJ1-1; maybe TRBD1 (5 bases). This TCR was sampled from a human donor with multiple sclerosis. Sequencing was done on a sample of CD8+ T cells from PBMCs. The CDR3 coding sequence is TGTGCCACCACACAGGCTTTCGACACTGAAGCTTTCTTT. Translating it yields CATTQAFDTEAFF.